This entry lists 17 T cell receptor beta chains sequenced from one sample in a study of blood T cells in healthy people across ages. Using a J-beta primer mix together with a sample-barcoded 5' primer, a second PCR was run for roughly 6 to 12 cycles. Via MiXCR, TCRdb re-called the 5' RACE reads, giving one row per CDR3 protein. The table includes about 940,000 distinct CDR3 sequences, roughly 43% detected once. Sequenced: blood. The receptor set was obtained from a man aged 30 to 39 in good health.

This chain joins TRBV4-3 and TRBJ2-5, with 12 positions matching TRBD1. The length of the CDR3 is 16 residues. Germline CDR1 is LGHNA and CDR2 is YSLEER. V lost 3 bases and J lost 5; bases outside the gene matches: 7. Here the CDR3 reads CASSQGTGGFRETQYF. The CDR3, as DNA: TGCGCCAGCAGCCAGGGGACAGGGGGCTTCCGTGAGACCCAGTACTTC.

This chain uses TRBV6-2 or TRBV6-3 with TRBJ1-4; D not certain. V lost 6 bases and J 1 base, leaving 18 bases between the germline ends. The CDR3 extends over 17 amino acids. The germline CDR1 and CDR2 sequences are MNHEY and SVGEGT. The CDR3 coding sequence is TGTGCCAGCAGGCCGACCTACCTCCTTGAAACTAATGAAAAACTGTTTTTT. Amino acid sequence: CASRPTYLLETNEKLFF.

This clonotype was picked up a small number of times. J is TRBJ2-5 and V is TRBV6-2 or TRBV6-3; D remains ambiguous. The CDR3 loop spans 12 amino acids. CDR1 and CDR2 from the germline V gene are MNHEY and SVGEGT. With 11 bases removed from V and 2 bases from J, the gap between germline ends came to 12 bases. The CDR3 loop is CAGPTEQETQYF. Written as DNA, the CDR3 is TGTGCCGGACCTACGGAACAAGAGACCCAGTACTTC.

This chain uses TRBV5-1 with TRBJ1-1, with TRBD1 identical over 9 bases. The CDR3 extends over 17 amino acids. Germline values: CDR1 SGHRS, CDR2 YFSETQ. Unmatched junction bases numbered 12, after V lost 2 bases and J lost 4 bases. The CDR3, as DNA: TGCGCCAGCAGCTTCGCCGGTGGACAGGGGCCCGGCACTGAAGCTTTCTTT. It translates to CASSFAGGQGPGTEAFF.

The chain recombines TRBV12-3 or TRBV12-4 with TRBJ1-6; 7 nucleotides line up with TRBD1. The CDR3 loop spans 17 amino acids. V gave up 6 bases and J gave up 8 bases; unmatched junction bases: 16. CDR3 sequence (DNA): TGTGCCAGCAGACTATTCGGGTACGAGGGGGCTGATTCACCCCTCCACTTT. Encoded protein: CASRLFGYEGADSPLHF.

The chain employs TRBV6-2 or TRBV6-3 and TRBJ2-7, with TRBD2 as a possible D gene (5 bases). Per the germline V gene, CDR1 is MNHEY and CDR2 is SVGEGT. Trimming stripped 5 bases from V and 3 bases from J, with 8 bases between. The CDR3 has 12 amino acids. This CDR3 reads CASSKAVYEQYF. In DNA, the CDR3 is TGTGCCAGCAGTAAAGCGGTCTACGAGCAGTACTTC.

The rearrangement links TRBV6-2 or TRBV6-3 to TRBJ2-7; D is ambiguous. Per the germline V gene, CDR1 is MNHEY and CDR2 is SVGEGT. V was shortened by 7 bases and J by 2 bases, with 18 bases between the two germline ends. CDR3 size: 15 residues. The CDR3 here is CASNGPLGGTYEQYF. The CDR3 nucleotides are TGTGCCAGCAACGGTCCTCTTGGCGGCACCTACGAGCAGTACTTC.

The table lists this clonotype with a few counts. This chain uses TRBV20-1 with TRBJ1-2; no reliable D call. V was trimmed by 1 base and J by 4 bases, leaving 16 bases between them. This CDR3 contains 15 residues. The germline gives CDR1 DFQATT, CDR2 SNEGSKA (reference sequence). As DNA, the CDR3 is TGCAGTGCTAGAGCCGCTGGGCCCCCACTCTATGGCTACACCTTC. Residues: CSARAAGPPLYGYTF.

This clonotype was picked up one time. The chain carries TRBV12-3 or TRBV12-4 and TRBJ2-2; TRBD2 might be the D (5 bases). The V gene lost 5 bases and the J gene lost 6 bases, with 16 bases spanning the gap. CDR3 length equals 15 residues. This CDR3 reads CASSPSPGLPGELFF. CDR3 bases: TGTGCCAGCAGTCCATCTCCGGGGTTGCCCGGGGAGCTGTTTTTT.

V gene TRBV3-1 combines with J gene TRBJ2-7; TRBD1 matches at 8 bases. The CDR3 is 15 residues long. J was trimmed by 2 bases and V by 1 base; bases with no gene match: 4. Germline V lookup: CDR1 LGHDT, CDR2 YNNKEL (reference sequence). CDR3 region: CASSQGQGMAYEQYF. CDR3 nucleotide sequence: TGTGCCAGCAGCCAAGGACAGGGGATGGCCTACGAGCAGTACTTC.

The rearrangement joins TRBV2 to TRBJ2-3; D is unresolved. V was pared by 1 base and J by 2 bases, with 10 bases between. Per germline, CDR1 SNHLY and CDR2 FYNNEI. CDR3 size: 15 residues. The CDR3 nucleotides are TGTGCCAGCAGTGAAGATAGGGTACCCACAGATACGCAGTATTTT. The encoded protein is CASSEDRVPTDTQYF.

The rearrangement joins TRBV9 to TRBJ2-5; D perhaps matches TRBD1 (6 bases). Germline CDR1 is SGDLS and CDR2 is YYNGEE. Trimming stripped 3 bases from V and 1 base from J, with 10 bases between. CDR3 length: 14 residues. The CDR3 spells CASSAGHFQETQYF. CDR3 nucleotides: TGTGCCAGCAGCGCGGGACATTTCCAAGAGACCCAGTACTTC.

The chain recombines TRBV7-9 with TRBJ2-1; no clear D gene. Germline values: CDR1 SEHNR, CDR2 FQNEAQ (reference sequence). The CDR3 loop spans 13 amino acids. Trimming stripped 5 bases from V and 6 bases from J, with 11 bases between. The CDR3 sequence is CASSPGYPNEQFF. DNA for the CDR3: TGTGCCAGCAGCCCAGGTTATCCCAATGAGCAGTTCTTC.

The chain's CDR3 is CSAPKIYFYEQYF. DNA of the CDR3: TGCAGTGCCCCAAAGATATACTTCTACGAGCAGTACTTC. This sequence joins TRBV20-1 and TRBJ2-7, with D unresolved. This CDR3 spans 13 amino acids. The germline CDR1 and CDR2 sequences are DFQATT and SNEGSKA (reference sequence). Trimming removed 6 bases at V and 3 bases at J, with 15 bases between.

The genes are TRBV12-3 or TRBV12-4 and TRBJ2-7; weak D call: TRBD2 (5 bases). Trimming took off 6 bases at V and 0 bases at J, with 15 bases between the two ends. CDR3 length: 15 residues. CDR3 sequence reads: CASSYRRGISYEQYF. The CDR3 nucleotides are TGTGCCAGCAGCTACCGACGGGGAATCTCCTACGAGCAGTACTTC.

This clonotype was counted only a few times. The chain employs TRBV29-1 and TRBJ2-7; 9 positions agree with TRBD1. The CDR3 has 12 amino acids. Looked up from germline, CDR1 is SQVTM and CDR2 is ANQGSEA. V gave up 2 bases and J gave up 6 bases; unmatched junction bases: 2. The CDR3 region is CSVENRGLEQYF. CDR3 bases: TGCAGCGTTGAAAACAGGGGGCTCGAGCAGTACTTC.

This chain links TRBV7-2 with TRBJ1-1, with D possibly being TRBD1 (6 bases). V was clipped by 5 bases and J by 2 bases, with 15 bases between them. This CDR3 has 15 amino acids. Looked up from germline, CDR1 is SGHTA and CDR2 is FQGNSA. CDR3 loop: CASSARGGENTEAFF. The CDR3 nucleotides read TGTGCCAGCAGCGCGCGGGGGGGCGAAAACACTGAAGCTTTCTTT.